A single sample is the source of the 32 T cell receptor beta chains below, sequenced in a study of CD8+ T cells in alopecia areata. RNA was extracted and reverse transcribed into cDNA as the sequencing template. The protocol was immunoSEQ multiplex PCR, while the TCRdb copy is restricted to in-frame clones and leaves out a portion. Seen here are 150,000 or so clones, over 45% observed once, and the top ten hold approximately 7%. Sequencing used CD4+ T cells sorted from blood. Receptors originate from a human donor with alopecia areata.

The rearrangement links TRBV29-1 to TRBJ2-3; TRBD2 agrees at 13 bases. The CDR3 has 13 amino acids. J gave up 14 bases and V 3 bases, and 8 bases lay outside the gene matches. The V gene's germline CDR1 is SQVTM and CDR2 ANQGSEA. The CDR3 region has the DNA TGCAGCGTTGAGGTCGGACTAGCGGGAGAGGTGTATTTT. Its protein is CSVEVGLAGEVYF.

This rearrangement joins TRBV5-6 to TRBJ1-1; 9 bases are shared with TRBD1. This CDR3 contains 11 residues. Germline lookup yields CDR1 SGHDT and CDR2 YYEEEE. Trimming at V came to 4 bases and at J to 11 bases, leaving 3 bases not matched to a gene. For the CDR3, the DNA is TGTGCCAGCAGCCCGGGACAGGGTGCTTTCTTT. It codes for CASSPGQGAFF.

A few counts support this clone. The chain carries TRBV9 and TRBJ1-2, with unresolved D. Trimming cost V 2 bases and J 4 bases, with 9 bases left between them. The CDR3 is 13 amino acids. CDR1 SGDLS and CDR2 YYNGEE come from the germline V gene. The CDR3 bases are TGTGCCAGCAGCGTCGCAGACGGCTATGGCTACACCTTC. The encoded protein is CASSVADGYGYTF.

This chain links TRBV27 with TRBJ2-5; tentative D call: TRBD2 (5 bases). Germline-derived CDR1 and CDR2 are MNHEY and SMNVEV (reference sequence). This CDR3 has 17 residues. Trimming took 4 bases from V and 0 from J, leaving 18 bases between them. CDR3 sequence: CASSYGLGGRYQETQYF. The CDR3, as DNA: TGTGCCAGCAGTTACGGTCTTGGCGGGCGCTACCAAGAGACCCAGTACTTC.

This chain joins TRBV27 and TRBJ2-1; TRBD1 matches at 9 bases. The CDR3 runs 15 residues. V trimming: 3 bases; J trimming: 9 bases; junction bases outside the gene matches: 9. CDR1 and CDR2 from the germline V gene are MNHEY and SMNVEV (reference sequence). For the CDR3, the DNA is TGTGCCAGCAGTTTTCACGGGACAGGGCTAGTTGAGCAGTTCTTC. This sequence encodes CASSFHGTGLVEQFF.

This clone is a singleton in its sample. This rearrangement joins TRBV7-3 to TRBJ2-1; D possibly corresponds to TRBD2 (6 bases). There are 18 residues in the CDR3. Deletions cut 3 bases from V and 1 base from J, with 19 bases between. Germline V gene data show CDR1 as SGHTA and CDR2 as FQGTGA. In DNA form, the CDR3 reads TGTGCCAGCAGCTTTTGGACCTCCCGGGAGAGATCCTACAATGAGCAGTTCTTC. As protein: CASSFWTSRERSYNEQFF.

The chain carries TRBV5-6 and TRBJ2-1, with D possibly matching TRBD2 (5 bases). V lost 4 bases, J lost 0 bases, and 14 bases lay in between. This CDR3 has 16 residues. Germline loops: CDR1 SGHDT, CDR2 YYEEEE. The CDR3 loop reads CASSPGGPSSYNEQFF. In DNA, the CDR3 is TGTGCCAGCAGCCCGGGCGGGCCGAGCTCCTACAATGAGCAGTTCTTC.

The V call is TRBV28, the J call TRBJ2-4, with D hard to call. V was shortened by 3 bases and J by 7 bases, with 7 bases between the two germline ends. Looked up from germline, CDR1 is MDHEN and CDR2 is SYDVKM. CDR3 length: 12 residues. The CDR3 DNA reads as TGTGCCAGCAGTTTCCAGGAGAACATTCAGTACTTC. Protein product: CASSFQENIQYF. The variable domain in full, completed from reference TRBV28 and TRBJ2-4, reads DVKVTQSSRYLVKRTGEKVFLECVQDMDHENMFWYRQDPGLGLRLIYFSYDVKMKEKGDIPEGYSVSREKKERFSLILESASTNQTSMYLCASSFQENIQYFGAGTRLSVL.

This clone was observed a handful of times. CDR3 region: CSVGSGIETQYF. The CDR3 bases are TGCAGCGTCGGGAGCGGGATTGAGACCCAGTACTTC. The V gene is TRBV29-1, the J gene TRBJ2-5, with 7 nucleotides matching TRBD2. The CDR3 consists of 12 residues. In germline, CDR1 is SQVTM, CDR2 ANQGSEA. V lost 6 bases, J lost 5 bases, and 6 bases stayed unmatched.

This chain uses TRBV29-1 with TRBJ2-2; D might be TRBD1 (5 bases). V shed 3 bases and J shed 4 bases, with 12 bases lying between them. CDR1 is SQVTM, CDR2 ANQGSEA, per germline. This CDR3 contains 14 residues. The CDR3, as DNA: TGCAGCGTTGATATAGAAGACAGCACCGGGGAGCTGTTTTTT. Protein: CSVDIEDSTGELFF.

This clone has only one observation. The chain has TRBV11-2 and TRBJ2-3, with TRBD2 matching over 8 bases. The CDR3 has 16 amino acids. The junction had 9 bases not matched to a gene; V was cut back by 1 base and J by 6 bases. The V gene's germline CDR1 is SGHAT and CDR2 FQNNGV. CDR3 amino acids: CASSLVGLGGRDTQYF. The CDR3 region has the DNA TGTGCCAGCAGCTTAGTGGGACTAGGGGGACGGGATACGCAGTATTTT.

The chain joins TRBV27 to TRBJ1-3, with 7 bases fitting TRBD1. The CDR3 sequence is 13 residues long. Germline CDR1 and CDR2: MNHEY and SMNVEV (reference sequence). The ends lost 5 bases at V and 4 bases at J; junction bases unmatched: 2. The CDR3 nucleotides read TGTGCCAGCAGTCTGACAGGGGGAAACACCATATATTTT. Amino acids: CASSLTGGNTIYF.

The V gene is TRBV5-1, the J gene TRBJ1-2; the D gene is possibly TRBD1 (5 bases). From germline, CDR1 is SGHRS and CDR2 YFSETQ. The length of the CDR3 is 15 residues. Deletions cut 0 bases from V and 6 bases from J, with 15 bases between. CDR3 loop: CASSLEGRSGDGYTF. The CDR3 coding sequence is TGCGCCAGCAGCTTGGAGGGCAGGTCGGGGGATGGCTACACCTTC. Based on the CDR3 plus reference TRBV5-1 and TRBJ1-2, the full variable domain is KAGVTQTPRYLIKTRGQQVTLSCSPISGHRSVSWYQQTPGQGLQFLFEYFSETQRNKGNFPGRFSGRQFSNSRSEMNVSTLELGDSALYLCASSLEGRSGDGYTFGSGTRLTVV.

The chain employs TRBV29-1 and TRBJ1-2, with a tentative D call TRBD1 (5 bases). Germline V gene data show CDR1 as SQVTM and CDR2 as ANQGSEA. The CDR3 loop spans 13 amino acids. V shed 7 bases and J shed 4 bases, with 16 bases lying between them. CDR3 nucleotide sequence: TGCAGCGGGGGACGTGAAGCTACCTATGGCTACACCTTC. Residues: CSGGREATYGYTF.

The CDR3 nucleotides read TGTGCCAGCAGCGCCTCGACAGGGCTCGAGCAGTACTTC. As protein: CASSASTGLEQYF. The chain is built from TRBV9 and TRBJ2-7; 7 nucleotides align to TRBD1. Germline CDR1 reads SGDLS; CDR2 reads YYNGEE. The length of the CDR3 is 13 residues. J lost 6 bases, V lost 3 bases, and 6 bases had no gene match. The complete variable domain, with remaining parts taken from reference TRBV9 and TRBJ2-7, reads DSGVTQTPKHLITATGQRVTLRCSPRSGDLSVYWYQQSLDQGLQFLIQYYNGEERAKGNILERFSAQQFPDLHSELNLSSLELGDSALYFCASSASTGLEQYFGPGTRLTVT.

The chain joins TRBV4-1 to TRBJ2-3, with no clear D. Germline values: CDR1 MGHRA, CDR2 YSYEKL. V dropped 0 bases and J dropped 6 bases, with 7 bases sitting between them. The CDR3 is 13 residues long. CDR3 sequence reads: CASSQDWVDTQYF. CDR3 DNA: TGCGCCAGCAGCCAAGATTGGGTTGATACGCAGTATTTT.

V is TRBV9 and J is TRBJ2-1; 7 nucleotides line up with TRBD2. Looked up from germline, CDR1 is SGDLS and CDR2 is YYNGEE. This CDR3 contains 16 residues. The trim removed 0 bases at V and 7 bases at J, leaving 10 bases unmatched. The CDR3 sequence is CASSVAGGGSLNEQFF. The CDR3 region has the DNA TGTGCCAGCAGCGTAGCTGGTGGCGGGAGCTTGAATGAGCAGTTCTTC.

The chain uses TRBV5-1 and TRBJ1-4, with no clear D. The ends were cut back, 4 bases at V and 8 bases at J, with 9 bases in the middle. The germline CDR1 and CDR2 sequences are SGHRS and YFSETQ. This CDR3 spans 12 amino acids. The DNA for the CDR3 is TGCGCCAGCAGCCCGGCGGGAGAAAAACTGTTTTTT. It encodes CASSPAGEKLFF.

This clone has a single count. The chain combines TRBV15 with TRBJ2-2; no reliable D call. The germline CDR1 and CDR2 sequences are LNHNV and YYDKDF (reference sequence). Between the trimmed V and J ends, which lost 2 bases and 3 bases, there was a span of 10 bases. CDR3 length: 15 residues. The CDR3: CATSRTTTYTGELFF. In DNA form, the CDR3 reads TGTGCCACCAGCAGAACAACTACCTACACCGGGGAGCTGTTTTTT. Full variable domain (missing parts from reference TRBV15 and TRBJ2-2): DAMVIQNPRYQVTQFGKPVTLSCSQTLNHNVMYWYQQKSSQAPKLLFHYYDKDFNNEADTPDNFQSRRPNTSFCFLDIRSPGLGDTAMYLCATSRTTTYTGELFFGEGSRLTVL.

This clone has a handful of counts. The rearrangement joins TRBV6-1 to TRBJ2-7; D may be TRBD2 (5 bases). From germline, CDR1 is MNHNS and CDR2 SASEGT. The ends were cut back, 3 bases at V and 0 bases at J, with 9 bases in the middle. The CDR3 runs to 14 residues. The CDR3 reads CASSDDYHSYEQYF. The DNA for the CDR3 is TGTGCCAGCAGTGACGACTACCACTCCTACGAGCAGTACTTC.

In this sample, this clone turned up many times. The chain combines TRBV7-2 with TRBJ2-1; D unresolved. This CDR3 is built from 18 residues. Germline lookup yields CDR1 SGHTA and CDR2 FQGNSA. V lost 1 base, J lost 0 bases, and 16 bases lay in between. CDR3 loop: CASSLGGTSQSSYNEQFF. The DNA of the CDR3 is TGTGCCAGCAGCTTAGGAGGCACCAGTCAGAGCTCCTACAATGAGCAGTTCTTC. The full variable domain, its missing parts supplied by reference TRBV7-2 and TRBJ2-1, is GAGVSQSPSNKVTEKGKDVELRCDPISGHTALYWYRQSLGQGLEFLIYFQGNSAPDKSGLPSDRFSAERTGGSVSTLTIQRTQQEDSAVYLCASSLGGTSQSSYNEQFFGPGTRLTVL.

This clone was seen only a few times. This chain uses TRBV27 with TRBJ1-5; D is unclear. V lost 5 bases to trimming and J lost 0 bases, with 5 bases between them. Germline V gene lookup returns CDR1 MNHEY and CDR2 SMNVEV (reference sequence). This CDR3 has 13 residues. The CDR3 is CASSKHSNQPQHF. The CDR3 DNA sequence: TGTGCCAGCAGTAAACATAGCAATCAGCCCCAGCATTTT.

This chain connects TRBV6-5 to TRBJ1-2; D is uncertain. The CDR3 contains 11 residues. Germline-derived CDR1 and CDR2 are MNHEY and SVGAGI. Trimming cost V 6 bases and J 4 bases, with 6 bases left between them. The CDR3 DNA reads TGTGCCAGCAGAGCATTCTATGGCTACACCTTC. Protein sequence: CASRAFYGYTF.

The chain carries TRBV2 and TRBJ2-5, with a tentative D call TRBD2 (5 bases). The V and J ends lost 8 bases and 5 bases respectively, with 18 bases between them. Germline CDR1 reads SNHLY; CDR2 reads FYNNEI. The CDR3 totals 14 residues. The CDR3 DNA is TGTGCCAGCCGGGGTCTAGCACCGACGGAGACCCAGTACTTC. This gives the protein CASRGLAPTETQYF. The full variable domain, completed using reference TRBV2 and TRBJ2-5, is EPEVTQTPSHQVTQMGQEVILRCVPISNHLYFYWYRQILGQKVEFLVSFYNNEISEKSEIFDDQFSVERPDGSNFTLKIRSTKLEDSAMYFCASRGLAPTETQYFGPGTRLLVL.

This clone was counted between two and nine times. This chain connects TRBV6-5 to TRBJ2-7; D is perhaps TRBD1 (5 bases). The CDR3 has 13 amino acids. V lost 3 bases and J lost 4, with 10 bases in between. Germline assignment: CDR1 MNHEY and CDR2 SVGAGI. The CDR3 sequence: CASSYDRQYEQYF. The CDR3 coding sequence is TGTGCCAGCAGTTATGACAGACAATACGAGCAGTACTTC.

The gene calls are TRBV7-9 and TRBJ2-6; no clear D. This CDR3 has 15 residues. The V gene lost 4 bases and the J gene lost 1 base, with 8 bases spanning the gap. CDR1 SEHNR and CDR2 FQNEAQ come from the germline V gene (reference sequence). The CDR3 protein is CASSSWSSGANVLTF. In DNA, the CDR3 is TGTGCCAGCAGCTCTTGGTCTTCTGGGGCCAACGTCCTGACTTTC.

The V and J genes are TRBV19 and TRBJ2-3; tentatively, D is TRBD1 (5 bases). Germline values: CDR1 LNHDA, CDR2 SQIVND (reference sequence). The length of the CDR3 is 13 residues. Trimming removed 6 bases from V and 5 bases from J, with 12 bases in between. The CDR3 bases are TGTGCCAGTAGCGGACAAAAAGGAGATACGCAGTATTTT. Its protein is CASSGQKGDTQYF.

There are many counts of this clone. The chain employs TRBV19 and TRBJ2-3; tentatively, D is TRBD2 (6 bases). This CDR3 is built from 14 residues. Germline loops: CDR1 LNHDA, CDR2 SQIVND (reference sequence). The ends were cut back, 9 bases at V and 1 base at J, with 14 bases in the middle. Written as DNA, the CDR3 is TGTGCCAGCTCCCGGGACTTGCGCACAGATACGCAGTATTTT. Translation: CASSRDLRTDTQYF.

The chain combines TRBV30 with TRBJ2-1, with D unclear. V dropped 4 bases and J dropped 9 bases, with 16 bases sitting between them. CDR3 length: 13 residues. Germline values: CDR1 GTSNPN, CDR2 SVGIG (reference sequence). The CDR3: CAWITSPWSEQFF. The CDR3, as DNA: TGTGCCTGGATTACGTCCCCGTGGAGTGAGCAGTTCTTC.

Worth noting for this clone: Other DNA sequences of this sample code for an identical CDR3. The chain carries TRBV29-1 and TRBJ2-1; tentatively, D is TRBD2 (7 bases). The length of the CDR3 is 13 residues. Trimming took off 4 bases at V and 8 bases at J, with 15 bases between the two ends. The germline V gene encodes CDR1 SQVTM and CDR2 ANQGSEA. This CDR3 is CSVGVGGHDEQFF. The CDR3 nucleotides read TGCAGCGTTGGCGTGGGGGGGCACGATGAGCAGTTCTTC.

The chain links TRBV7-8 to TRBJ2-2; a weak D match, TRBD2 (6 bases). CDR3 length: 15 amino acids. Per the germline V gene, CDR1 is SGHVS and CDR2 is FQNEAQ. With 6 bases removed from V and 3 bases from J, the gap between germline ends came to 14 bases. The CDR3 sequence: CASRRGGDHTGELFF. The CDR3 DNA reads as TGTGCCAGCAGGCGAGGCGGGGACCACACCGGGGAGCTGTTTTTT.

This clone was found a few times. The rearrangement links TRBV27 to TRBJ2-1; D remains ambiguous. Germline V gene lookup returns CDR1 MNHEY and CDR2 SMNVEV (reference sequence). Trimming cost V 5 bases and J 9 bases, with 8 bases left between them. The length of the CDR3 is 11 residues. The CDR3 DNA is TGTGCCAGCAGTCACCAAGGTGAGCAGTTCTTC. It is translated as CASSHQGEQFF.